One sample yielded the 28 T cell receptor beta chains listed below, sequenced in a study of blood T cell repertoires in COVID-19 (dated by TCRdb to about 2020). To prepare the library, the immunoSEQ multiplex PCR assay was applied. In TCRdb, the immuneACCESS table is reduced to in-frame sequences with V and J assigned. These tables do not hold every clone; where another copy was compared, an unresolved V gene accounts for under half, and the others remain unexplained. The sample table shows under 300,000 clones, and roughly 85% are seen once. The ten largest clonotypes hold 8% to 13% of the sample. Input material: peripheral blood. These receptors were obtained from a woman between 65 and 79 years old with acute or convalescent COVID-19.

The chain carries TRBV9 and TRBJ2-2; 7 bases fit TRBD2. Germline lookup yields CDR1 SGDLS and CDR2 YYNGEE. The CDR3 totals 13 residues. The ends lost 1 base at V and 8 bases at J; junction bases unmatched: 2. CDR3 bases: TGTGCCAGCAGCGTAACACTAGCGGGGGAGCTGTTTTTT. This sequence encodes CASSVTLAGELFF.

This chain uses TRBV6-5 with TRBJ1-3; D remains ambiguous. CDR1 is MNHEY and CDR2 is SVGAGI in the germline V gene. The CDR3 contains 14 residues. Deletions cut 5 bases from V and 1 base from J, with 9 bases between. CDR3 region: CASSPRYSGNTIYF. The CDR3 DNA is TGTGCCAGCAGTCCTCGGTATTCTGGAAACACCATATATTTT.

This sequence joins TRBV5-6 and TRBJ1-5; 10 bases agree with TRBD1. Germline CDR1 SGHDT, CDR2 YYEEEE. The CDR3 sequence is 15 residues long. J lost 6 bases, V lost 4 bases, and 7 bases had no gene match. In DNA form, the CDR3 reads TGTGCCAGCAGCGCCTTGGGACAGGGGATTCAGCCCCAGCATTTT. Translating gives CASSALGQGIQPQHF.

This chain joins TRBV6-1 and TRBJ1-2; TRBD1 matches 7 bases. The CDR3 totals 15 residues. Germline CDR1 reads MNHNS; CDR2 reads SASEGT. J lost 8 bases, V lost 0 bases, and 9 bases had no gene match. The CDR3 spells CASSEAGQTLRGYTF. In nucleotides, the CDR3 is TGTGCCAGCAGTGAAGCGGGACAGACGCTTAGAGGCTACACCTTC.

The genes are TRBV4-2 and TRBJ2-7, with D perhaps matching TRBD1 (6 bases). From germline, CDR1 is LGHNA and CDR2 YNFKEQ. Trimming left V 5 bases short and J 1 base short, with 18 bases between. The CDR3 loop spans 16 amino acids. CDR3 protein: CASSKGQGSDSYEQYF. For the CDR3, the DNA is TGTGCCAGCAGCAAAGGCCAGGGGTCGGATTCCTACGAGCAGTACTTC.

The V gene is TRBV2, the J gene TRBJ2-5, with 7 bases that match TRBD1. The V gene end was trimmed by 4 bases and the J gene end by 2 bases; junction bases not matched to a gene: 4. This CDR3 contains 14 residues. Per the germline V gene, CDR1 is SNHLY and CDR2 is FYNNEI. The DNA of the CDR3 is TGTGCCAGCAGTGGAGGGACAGCTCAAGAGACCCAGTACTTC. Its protein is CASSGGTAQETQYF. Based on the CDR3 plus reference TRBV2 and TRBJ2-5, the full variable domain is EPEVTQTPSHQVTQMGQEVILRCVPISNHLYFYWYRQILGQKVEFLVSFYNNEISEKSEIFDDQFSVERPDGSNFTLKIRSTKLEDSAMYFCASSGGTAQETQYFGPGTRLLVL.

The chain couples TRBV19 to TRBJ1-2; possibly TRBD1 for D (6 bases). Trimming cost V 6 bases and J 4 bases, with 18 bases left between them. Germline CDR1 LNHDA, CDR2 SQIVND (reference sequence). The CDR3 runs to 15 residues. The CDR3 protein is CASSLSTGGGYGYTF. As DNA, the CDR3 is TGTGCCAGTAGCCTTTCGACGGGGGGCGGCTATGGCTACACCTTC.

The chain combines TRBV6-6 with TRBJ1-1; 8 nucleotides align to TRBD1. The length of the CDR3 is 16 residues. Germline V gives CDR1 MNHNY, CDR2 SVGAGI (reference sequence). J was trimmed by 0 bases and V by 6 bases; bases with no gene match: 9. CDR3 coding DNA: TGTGCCAGCAGCCCCTTGACAGGGGCAATGAACACTGAAGCTTTCTTT. It specifies CASSPLTGAMNTEAFF.

The V gene is TRBV3-1 (or the pseudogene TRBV3-2), the J gene TRBJ1-2; D perhaps matches TRBD1 (6 bases). This CDR3 comprises 14 residues. Germline V gene data show CDR1 as LGHDT and CDR2 as YNNKEL (reference sequence). Trimming shortened V by 2 bases and J by 7 bases, and 14 bases separated the two germline ends. The CDR3 reads CASSQLLRQAGYTF. Here the CDR3 DNA reads TGTGCCAGCAGCCAATTGCTCAGACAGGCTGGCTACACCTTC.

The J gene is TRBJ1-2, the V gene TRBV3-1 (or the pseudogene TRBV3-2); possibly TRBD1 for D (5 bases). Per germline, CDR1 LGHDT and CDR2 YNNKEL (reference sequence). The CDR3 has 13 residues. The V and J ends lost 5 bases and 7 bases respectively, with 14 bases between them. The CDR3 sequence: CASSDRGRSGYTF. The CDR3, as DNA: TGTGCCAGCAGCGATAGGGGTCGGAGTGGCTACACCTTC.

CDR3 in DNA: TGTGCCAGCAGCGGTATTGAGACTAGCGGGTCATACACAGATACGCAGTATTTT. It codes for CASSGIETSGSYTDTQYF. The V and J genes are TRBV7-8 and TRBJ2-3; 10 positions match TRBD2. This CDR3 contains 18 residues. Germline-derived CDR1 and CDR2 are SGHVS and FQNEAQ. V lost 5 bases to trimming and J lost 2 bases; unmatched junction nucleotides: 13.

The gene calls are TRBV7-9 and TRBJ1-1; no clear D gene. V lost 5 bases and J lost 6, with 16 bases in between. Germline V gene data show CDR1 as SEHNR and CDR2 as FQNEAQ (reference sequence). The CDR3 runs to 14 residues. The CDR3, as DNA: TGTGCCAGCAGCCACCCTGAGGCCGGCGCTGAAGCTTTCTTT. Protein: CASSHPEAGAEAFF.

V gene TRBV3-1 (or the pseudogene TRBV3-2) combines with J gene TRBJ2-1, with 11 positions matching TRBD2. V lost 1 base to trimming and J lost 12 bases; unmatched junction nucleotides: 5. Germline CDR1 LGHDT, CDR2 YNNKEL (reference sequence). The CDR3 extends over 14 amino acids. CDR3 DNA: TGTGCCAGCAGCCAAGGCCCCCTAGCGGGGGGGCAGTTCTTC. It translates to CASSQGPLAGGQFF.

The chain is built from TRBV3-1 (or the pseudogene TRBV3-2) and TRBJ2-5; 8 positions match TRBD2. The CDR3 consists of 17 residues. J gave up 5 bases and V 1 base, and 12 bases lay outside the gene matches. Germline values: CDR1 LGHDT, CDR2 YNNKEL (reference sequence). CDR3: CASSQGLLSGEEETQYF. The CDR3 DNA reads as TGTGCCAGCAGCCAAGGCCTCCTTAGCGGGGAGGAGGAGACCCAGTACTTC.

V and J are TRBV3-1 (or the pseudogene TRBV3-2) and TRBJ2-3; possibly TRBD2 for D (5 bases). V was trimmed by 4 bases and J by 0 bases, leaving 11 bases between them. CDR1 and CDR2 from the germline V gene are LGHDT and YNNKEL (reference sequence). There are 15 residues in the CDR3. Written as DNA, the CDR3 is TGTGCCAGCAGCCTCACGGAGCGGAGCACAGATACGCAGTATTTT. Protein sequence: CASSLTERSTDTQYF.

The chain links TRBV12-3 or TRBV12-4 to TRBJ2-2, with unresolved D. V dropped 5 bases and J dropped 7 bases, with 5 bases sitting between them. The CDR3 runs 11 residues. The CDR3 reads CASSHGGELFF. CDR3 bases: TGTGCCAGCAGTCACGGCGGGGAGCTGTTTTTT.

The chain joins TRBV7-3 to TRBJ2-2, with 8 nucleotides matching TRBD2. This CDR3 is 15 amino acids long. The germline gives CDR1 SGHTA, CDR2 FQGTGA. Losses at the gene ends were 7 bases for V and 1 base for J; bases not matched to a gene: 5. The CDR3 DNA reads TGTGCCAGCACCCCGGGGGGGATGAACACCGGGGAGCTGTTTTTT. Its translation is CASTPGGMNTGELFF.

This rearrangement joins TRBV7-6 to TRBJ1-1, with D perhaps TRBD1 (5 bases). The CDR3 spans 14 residues. V was trimmed by 1 base and J by 8 bases, leaving 14 bases between them. CDR1 is SGHVS, CDR2 FNYEAQ, per germline. In DNA, the CDR3 is TGTGCCAGCAGCTTAGAGGCGTGGGGCCCCGAAGCTTTCTTT. Amino acid sequence: CASSLEAWGPEAFF.

The chain has TRBV4-1 and TRBJ2-4; D is perhaps TRBD2 (5 bases). Trimming pared 4 bases from V and 9 bases from J, leaving 13 bases between. The CDR3 is made up of 13 amino acids. In germline, CDR1 is MGHRA, CDR2 YSYEKL. CDR3 loop: CASSPDGIGIQYF. CDR3 bases: TGCGCCAGCAGCCCCGACGGGATCGGCATTCAGTACTTC.

The V gene is TRBV18, the J gene TRBJ2-7, with 9 bases fitting TRBD1. The CDR3 is 15 residues long. Germline CDR1 and CDR2: KGHSH and LQKENI. V trimming: 6 bases; J trimming: 6 bases; junction bases outside the gene matches: 12. The CDR3 region has the DNA TGTGCCAGCTCGGCACAGGGGGCGTTCTTGGCCGAGCAGTACTTC. The encoded protein is CASSAQGAFLAEQYF.

This clone was observed once. The chain couples TRBV18 to TRBJ1-3, with 7 nucleotides matching TRBD1. The length of the CDR3 is 12 residues. CDR1 and CDR2 (germline): KGHSH, LQKENI. The ends lost 8 bases at V and 7 bases at J; junction bases unmatched: 5. CDR3 in DNA: TGTGCCAGCACACAGGGGTCTAACACCATATATTTT. Protein product: CASTQGSNTIYF.

Written as DNA, the CDR3 is TGTGCCAGCAGTTTCGGGGGAAGGGAGACCCAGTACTTC. This translates into CASSFGGRETQYF. V and J are TRBV12-3 or TRBV12-4 and TRBJ2-5; perhaps TRBD2 as D (6 bases). The germline V and J ends were trimmed by 3 bases and 5 bases, with 10 bases remaining between them. The length of the CDR3 is 13 residues.

The rearrangement links TRBV27 to TRBJ1-5; 7 bases are a match to TRBD1. From germline, CDR1 is MNHEY and CDR2 SMNVEV (reference sequence). V lost 4 bases, J lost 6 bases, and 3 bases stayed unmatched. The CDR3 sequence is 13 residues long. CDR3 in amino acids: CASSSGGAQPQHF. For the CDR3, the DNA is TGTGCCAGCAGTTCAGGGGGTGCTCAGCCCCAGCATTTT.

This chain connects TRBV5-1 to TRBJ2-1; D is possibly TRBD2 (5 bases). The CDR3 covers 14 residues. V was pared by 1 base and J by 5 bases, with 10 bases between. Germline V gene lookup returns CDR1 SGHRS and CDR2 YFSETQ. CDR3 region: CASSLRTGNNEQFF. DNA for the CDR3: TGCGCCAGCAGCTTGCGGACGGGAAACAATGAGCAGTTCTTC.

The V call is TRBV6-1, the J call TRBJ1-2; no clear D gene. Trimming took off 2 bases at V and 3 bases at J, with 10 bases between the two ends. The CDR3 has 14 amino acids. The germline gives CDR1 MNHNS, CDR2 SASEGT. The CDR3 nucleotides read TGTGCCAGCAGTGAATTCTGGTCAGACTATGGCTACACCTTC. It yields the protein CASSEFWSDYGYTF.

This chain links TRBV27 with TRBJ1-4; tentatively, D is TRBD1 (5 bases). The V and J ends lost 8 bases and 7 bases respectively, with 14 bases between them. Germline V lookup: CDR1 MNHEY, CDR2 SMNVEV (reference sequence). The CDR3 contains 13 residues. The DNA of the CDR3 is TGTGCCAGCCAAAAAAGTGGGGCTGAAAAACTGTTTTTT. Protein: CASQKSGAEKLFF.

The gene calls are TRBV5-1 and TRBJ2-5, with TRBD1 identical over 8 bases. Germline-derived CDR1 and CDR2 are SGHRS and YFSETQ. This CDR3 is 14 amino acids long. V shed 5 bases and J 5 bases; nucleotides not matched to a gene: 8. The CDR3 loop reads CASSRNTGGETQYF. For the CDR3, the DNA is TGCGCCAGCAGTCGAAATACAGGGGGGGAGACCCAGTACTTC.

The genes are TRBV19 and TRBJ1-2, with 7 nucleotides matching TRBD1. Per the germline V gene, CDR1 is LNHDA and CDR2 is SQIVND (reference sequence). Trimming at V came to 6 bases and at J to 4 bases, leaving 5 bases not matched to a gene. CDR3 size: 13 residues. Written as DNA, the CDR3 is TGTGCCAGTAGCCGGGACAGCTCCTATGGCTACACCTTC. Protein product: CASSRDSSYGYTF.